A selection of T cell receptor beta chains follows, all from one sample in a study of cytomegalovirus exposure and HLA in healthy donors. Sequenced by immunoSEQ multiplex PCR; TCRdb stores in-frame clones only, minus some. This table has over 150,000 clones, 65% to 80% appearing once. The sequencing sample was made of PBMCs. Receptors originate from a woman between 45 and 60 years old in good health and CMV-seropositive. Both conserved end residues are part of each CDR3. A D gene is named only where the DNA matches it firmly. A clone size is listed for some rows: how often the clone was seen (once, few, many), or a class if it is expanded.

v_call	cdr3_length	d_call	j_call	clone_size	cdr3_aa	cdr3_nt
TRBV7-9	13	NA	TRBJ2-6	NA	CASGFSGANGLTF	TGTGCCAGCGGCTTCTCTGGGGCCAACGGCCTGACTTTC
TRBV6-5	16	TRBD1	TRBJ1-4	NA	CASSYRLTGPNEKLFF	TGTGCCAGCAGTTACCGGCTGACAGGGCCAAATGAAAAACTGTTTTTT
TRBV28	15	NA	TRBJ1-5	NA	CASSLFPGDYQPQHF	TGTGCCAGCAGTTTATTCCCGGGGGACTATCAGCCCCAGCATTTT
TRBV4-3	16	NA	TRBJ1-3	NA	CASSQDRSGIGNTIYF	TGCGCCAGCAGCCAAGATCGTTCGGGGATAGGAAACACCATATATTTT
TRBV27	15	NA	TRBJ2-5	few	CASREYSLTGETQYF	TGTGCCAGCAGGGAGTACAGCCTTACGGGGGAGACCCAGTACTTC
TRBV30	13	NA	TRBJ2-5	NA	CAWGDILWETQYF	TGTGCCTGGGGGGACATCCTCTGGGAGACCCAGTACTTC
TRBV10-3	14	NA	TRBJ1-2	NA	CAISGKETVYGYTF	TGTGCCATCAGTGGAAAGGAGACGGTCTATGGCTACACCTTC
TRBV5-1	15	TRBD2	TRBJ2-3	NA	CASSSGLAGIDTQYF	TGCGCCAGCAGCTCGGGACTAGCGGGGATAGATACGCAGTATTTT
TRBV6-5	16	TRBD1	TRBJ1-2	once	CASSSTGQGRGYGYTF	TGTGCCAGCAGTTCCACGGGACAGGGGAGAGGCTATGGCTACACCTTC
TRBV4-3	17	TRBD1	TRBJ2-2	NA	CASSLNPGQLNTGELFF	TGCGCCAGCAGCCTCAATCCGGGACAGCTGAACACCGGGGAGCTGTTTTTT
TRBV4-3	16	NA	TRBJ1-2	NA	CASSQGLNADNYGYTF	TGCGCCAGCAGCCAAGGTTTAAACGCGGATAACTATGGCTACACCTTC
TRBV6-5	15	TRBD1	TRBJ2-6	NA	CASSYTGVGANGLTF	TGTGCCAGCAGTTACACAGGGGTTGGGGCCAACGGCCTGACTTTC
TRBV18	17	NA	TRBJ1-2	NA	CASSLTQVPDTNYGYTF	TGTGCCAGCTCACTTACTCAGGTCCCGGATACTAACTATGGCTACACCTTC
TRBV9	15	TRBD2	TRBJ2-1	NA	CASSARGGVYNEQFF	TGTGCCAGCAGCGCCCGGGGGGGGGTGTACAATGAGCAGTTCTTC
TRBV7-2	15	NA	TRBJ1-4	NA	CASSLNGGVNEKLFF	TGTGCCAGCAGCTTAAACGGGGGAGTTAATGAAAAACTGTTTTTT
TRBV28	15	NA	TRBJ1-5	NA	CASSLLQESNQPQHF	TGTGCCAGCAGTTTATTACAGGAAAGCAATCAGCCCCAGCATTTT
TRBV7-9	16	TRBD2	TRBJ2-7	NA	CASSPRGASGYYEQYF	TGTGCCAGCAGCCCCCGAGGGGCTAGCGGTTACTACGAGCAGTACTTC
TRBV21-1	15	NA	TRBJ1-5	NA	CASSRDLRGNQPQHF	TGTGCCAGCAGCAGGGATCTCAGGGGCAATCAGCCCCAGCATTTT
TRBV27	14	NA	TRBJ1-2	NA	CASSLRGATFGYTF	TGTGCCAGCAGTTTACGGGGGGCGACCTTCGGCTACACCTTC
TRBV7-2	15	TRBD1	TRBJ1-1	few	CASSLARDRYTEAFF	TGTGCCAGCAGCTTAGCGCGGGACAGATACACTGAAGCTTTCTTT
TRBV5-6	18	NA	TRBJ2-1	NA	CASSPPGWGDPSYNEQFF	TGTGCCAGCTCCCCCCCGGGGTGGGGGGATCCCTCCTACAATGAGCAGTTCTTC
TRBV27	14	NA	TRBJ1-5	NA	CASSLHQGNQPQHF	TGTGCCAGCAGTTTACACCAGGGTAATCAGCCCCAGCATTTT